These 13 T cell receptor beta chains came from one sample sequenced in a study of molecular identifiers for immune sequencing clone quantification. TCRdb used MiXCR to reprocess the PCR reads, holding one entry per CDR3 protein. The sample yields some 580,000 distinct CDR3 sequences, about 25% seen once. The sample consisted of naive CD8+ T cells from blood, with Jurkat cell RNA spiked in. Indicated subset: FACS-sorted CD8+CD4-CCR7+CD45RA+ naive T cells. These receptors all stem from a human donor in good health. Some libraries in this study had Jurkat cell RNA spiked in.

This clonotype has just a few counts. The CDR3 sequence is CSVEDFTDEQFF. CDR3 in DNA: TGCAGCGTTGAAGATTTTACGGATGAGCAGTTCTTC. The chain uses TRBV29-1 and TRBJ2-1; D is undetermined. The CDR3 extends over 12 amino acids. Per germline, CDR1 SQVTM and CDR2 ANQGSEA. Trimming removed 0 bases from V and 8 bases from J, with 8 bases in between.

Concerning this clonotype: The junction does not match germline at one end; this may be a read error. The gene calls are TRBV27 and TRBJ2-5; TRBD2 matches at 10 bases. This CDR3 contains 16 residues. Germline CDR1 reads MNHEY; CDR2 reads SMNVEV (reference sequence). DNA of the CDR3: TGTGCCAGCAGCCGGTCGACTAGCGGGTACCAAGAGTCCCAGTACTTC. Protein: CASSRSTSGYQESQYF.

In the case of this clonotype: Being one base from a much bigger clone, this may be a read error. The chain carries TRBV7-6 and TRBJ2-3; D possibly matches TRBD1 or TRBD2 (5 bases each). The CDR3 length is 15 residues. Germline V lookup: CDR1 SGHVS, CDR2 FNYEAQ. V was clipped by 6 bases and J by 2 bases, with 15 bases between them. The CDR3 loop reads CASRGTLDLTDTQYF. In DNA form, the CDR3 reads TGTGCCAGCAGGGGGACCCTTGACCTCACAGATACGCAGTATTTT.

The J gene is TRBJ1-6, the V gene TRBV5-6, with 7 bases lining up with TRBD1. Germline CDR1 SGHDT, CDR2 YYEEEE. V trimming: 2 bases; J trimming: 10 bases; junction bases outside the gene matches: 12. This CDR3 is built from 16 residues. The CDR3, as DNA: TGTGCCAGCAGCTTCAGTTATGAGGGGGCTAGGTCACCCCTCCACTTT. It translates to CASSFSYEGARSPLHF. Looking up the rest from reference TRBV5-6 and TRBJ1-6 gives the full variable domain: DAGVTQSPTHLIKTRGQQVTLRCSPKSGHDTVSWYQQALGQGPQFIFQYYEEEERQRGNFPDRFSGHQFPNYSSELNVNALLLGDSALYLCASSFSYEGARSPLHFGNGTRLTVT.

This clonotype was counted only a few times. The rearrangement links TRBV19 to TRBJ2-2; the match to TRBD1 covers 7 bases. After removal of 5 bases from V and 2 bases from J, the junction contained 5 bases not matched to a gene. The CDR3 is made up of 15 amino acids. Germline CDR1 is LNHDA and CDR2 is SQIVND (reference sequence). The CDR3 loop reads CASSSRQGNTGELFF. CDR3 DNA sequence: TGTGCCAGTAGTTCCCGACAGGGCAACACCGGGGAGCTGTTTTTT.

The gene calls are TRBV21-1 and TRBJ2-1. TRBV21-1 is tagged as a pseudogene. CDR3 length equals 14 residues. The CDR3, as DNA: TGTGCCAGCAGCAAAGACGTGGGAAAGACGGAGCAGTTCTTC. This encodes CASSKDVGKTEQFF.

This clonotype was seen only a few times. The genes are TRBV20-1 and TRBJ2-1, with 7 bases lining up with TRBD1. The CDR3 is 16 residues long. Unmatched junction bases numbered 8, after V lost 1 base and J lost 2 bases. Germline CDR1 is DFQATT and CDR2 is SNEGSKA (reference sequence). CDR3 nucleotide sequence: TGCAGTGCTAGAGGAGAAGGACAGGCGACCTACAATGAGCAGTTCTTC. Amino acid sequence: CSARGEGQATYNEQFF.

This clonotype was detected ten times or more. This chain connects TRBV4-3 to TRBJ2-7, with 8 bases lining up with TRBD1. Germline CDR1 reads LGHNA; CDR2 reads YSLEER. V dropped 5 bases and J dropped 2; count of bases not matched to a gene: 8. The CDR3 extends over 15 amino acids. The CDR3 DNA sequence: TGCGCCAGCAGCTGGGGACAGGAACCCGCCTACGAGCAGTACTTC. Translating it yields CASSWGQEPAYEQYF.

This clonotype was recorded many times. The chain links TRBV28 to TRBJ2-4, with D maybe TRBD2 (6 bases). This CDR3 has 17 residues. Trimming stripped 2 bases from V and 3 bases from J, with 17 bases between. From germline, CDR1 is MDHEN and CDR2 SYDVKM. CDR3 protein: CASSLTGGAAGKNIQYF. For the CDR3, the DNA is TGTGCCAGCAGTTTAACTGGCGGGGCCGCAGGCAAAAACATTCAGTACTTC.

The chain recombines TRBV19 with TRBJ2-3; TRBD2 aligns across 9 bases. The CDR3 sequence is 13 residues long. CDR1 and CDR2 (germline): LNHDA, SQIVND (reference sequence). Losses at the gene ends were 10 bases for V and 4 bases for J; bases not matched to a gene: 6. The CDR3 here is CATAGGAADTQYF. In DNA form, the CDR3 reads TGTGCCACGGCGGGGGGGGCCGCAGATACGCAGTATTTT. The whole variable domain, remainder taken from reference TRBV19 and TRBJ2-3, is DGGITQSPKYLFRKEGQNVTLSCEQNLNHDAMYWYRQDPGQGLRLIYYSQIVNDFQKGDIAEGYSVSREKKESFPLTVTSAQKNPTAFYLCATAGGAADTQYFGPGTRLTVL.

Remarks on this clonotype: This sequence may be a read error, since a much larger clone differs from it by one base. The chain carries TRBV28 and TRBJ2-7, with 7 bases identical to TRBD2. V lost 5 bases and J lost 2; bases outside the gene matches: 9. This CDR3 comprises 15 residues. Germline CDR1 MDHEN, CDR2 SYDVKM. The CDR3 is CASSPRGGIPYEQYF. The CDR3, as DNA: TGTGCCAGCAGTCCCCGGGGAGGGATCCCCTACGAGCAGTACTTC.

This clonotype has a count of ten or more. This chain uses TRBV7-9 with TRBJ2-2, with 9 bases matching TRBD1. Germline values: CDR1 SEHNR, CDR2 FQNEAQ (reference sequence). The ends lost 5 bases at V and 0 bases at J; junction bases unmatched: 4. The CDR3 sequence is 16 residues long. The CDR3 region is CASSPRTGANTGELFF. The CDR3 DNA is TGTGCCAGCAGCCCCCGGACAGGGGCGAACACCGGGGAGCTGTTTTTT.

The table lists this clonotype with a few counts. The rearrangement links TRBV19 to TRBJ2-3; 12 bases are shared with TRBD2. V shed 5 bases, J shed 5 bases, and the junction held 5 bases outside the gene matches. CDR1 LNHDA and CDR2 SQIVND come from the germline V gene (reference sequence). The CDR3 sequence is 15 residues long. The CDR3 nucleotides are TGTGCCAGTAGTTCTAGCGGGAGGGCCGGAGATACGCAGTATTTT. It specifies CASSSSGRAGDTQYF.